This note documents a single T cell receptor (beta chain) sequence. This sample stems from a study of CD4 and CD8 cells across lung adenocarcinoma regions. Samples came from patients with localized non-small cell lung adenocarcinoma. Trimming pared 3 bases from V and 11 bases from J, leaving 18 bases between. This CDR3 is built from 14 residues. Germline loops: CDR1 MNHEY, CDR2 SMNVEV (reference sequence). Using its own MiXCR run on the PCR reads, TCRdb lists one record per CDR3 protein. The repertoire includes about 25,000 distinct CDR3 sequences, 53% of them detected once, and approximately 46% sits in the top ten.

The TCR comes from a male donor with lung adenocarcinoma. The CD4 and CD8 labels of this study may be unreliable. The V gene is TRBV27, the J gene TRBJ2-3; tentatively, D is TRBD2 (6 bases). The sequenced material came from CD8+ T cells from the center of a lung tumor. The CDR3 reads CASSLRFGGKEQYF. The CDR3 nucleotides read TGTGCCAGCAGTTTGCGATTCGGGGGTAAGGAGCAGTATTTT.